The TCR beta chain under discussion was sequenced for a study of T cells in women clearing cervical HPV infection. The wider study: Controls' single incident HPV16 infection cleared within 12 months without precancer.

Some clones are missing from TCRdb's copy, which holds only in-frame ones; the method was immunoSEQ multiplex PCR. The ten most abundant clones cover roughly a sixth of a sample with around 28,000 clones. V shed 6 bases and J 0 bases; nucleotides not matched to a gene: 5. The CDR3 is 14 amino acids. CDR1 is DFQATT and CDR2 is SNEGSKA in the germline V gene (reference sequence). A remark on this clone: The read halts 3 residues ahead of the CDR3 end, with the missing end drawn from the germline J gene.

This receptor was taken from a woman between 18 and 70 years old with a cervical HPV16 infection that either progressed to CIN3+ or cleared (not recorded which). Material: blood buffy coat. The genes are TRBV20-1 and TRBJ2-4, with 7 bases aligning to TRBD2. The DNA read from the CDR3 is TGCAGTGCCAGGGACTACTTAGCCAAAAACATT. Amino acid sequence: CSARDYLAKNI. The entire CDR3 reads CSARDYLAKNIQYF.